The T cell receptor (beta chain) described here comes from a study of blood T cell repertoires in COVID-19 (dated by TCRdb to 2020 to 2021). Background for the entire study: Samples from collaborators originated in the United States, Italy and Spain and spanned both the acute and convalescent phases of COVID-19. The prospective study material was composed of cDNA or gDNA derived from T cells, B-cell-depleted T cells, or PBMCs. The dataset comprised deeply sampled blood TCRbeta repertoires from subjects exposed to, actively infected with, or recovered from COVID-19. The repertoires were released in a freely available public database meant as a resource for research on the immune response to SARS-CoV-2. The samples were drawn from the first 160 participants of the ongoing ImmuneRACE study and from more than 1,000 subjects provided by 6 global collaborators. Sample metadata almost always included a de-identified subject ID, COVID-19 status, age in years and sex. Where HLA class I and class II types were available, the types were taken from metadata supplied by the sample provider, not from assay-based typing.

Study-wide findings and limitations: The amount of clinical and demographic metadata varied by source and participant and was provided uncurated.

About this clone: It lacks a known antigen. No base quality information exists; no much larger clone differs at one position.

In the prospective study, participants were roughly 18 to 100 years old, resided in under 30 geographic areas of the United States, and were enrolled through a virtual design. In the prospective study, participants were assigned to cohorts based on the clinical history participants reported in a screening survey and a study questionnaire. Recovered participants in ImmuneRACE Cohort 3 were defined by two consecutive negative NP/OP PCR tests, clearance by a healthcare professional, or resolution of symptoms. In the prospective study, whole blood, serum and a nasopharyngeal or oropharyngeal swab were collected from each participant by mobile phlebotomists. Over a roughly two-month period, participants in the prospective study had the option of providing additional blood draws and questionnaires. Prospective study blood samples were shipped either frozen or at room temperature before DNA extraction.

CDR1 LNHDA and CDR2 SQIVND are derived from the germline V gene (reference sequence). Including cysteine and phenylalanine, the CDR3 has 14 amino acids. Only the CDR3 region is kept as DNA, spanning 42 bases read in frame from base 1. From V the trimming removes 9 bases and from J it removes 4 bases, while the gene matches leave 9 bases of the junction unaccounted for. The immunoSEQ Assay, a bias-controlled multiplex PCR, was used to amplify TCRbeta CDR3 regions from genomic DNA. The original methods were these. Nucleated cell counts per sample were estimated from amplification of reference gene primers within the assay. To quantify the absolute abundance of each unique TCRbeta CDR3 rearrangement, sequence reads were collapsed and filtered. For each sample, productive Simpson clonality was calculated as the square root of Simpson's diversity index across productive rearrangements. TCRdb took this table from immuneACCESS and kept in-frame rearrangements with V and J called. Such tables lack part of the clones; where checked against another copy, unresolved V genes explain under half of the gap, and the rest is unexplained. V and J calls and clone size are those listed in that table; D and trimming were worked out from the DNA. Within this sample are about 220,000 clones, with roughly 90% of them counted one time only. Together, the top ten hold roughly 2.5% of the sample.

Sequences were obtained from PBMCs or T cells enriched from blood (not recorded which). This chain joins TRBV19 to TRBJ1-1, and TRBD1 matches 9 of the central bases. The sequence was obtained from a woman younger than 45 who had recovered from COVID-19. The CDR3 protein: CASKPTGGGTEAFF. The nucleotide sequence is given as TGTGCCAGCAAACCTACAGGGGGCGGCACTGAAGCTTTCTTT.